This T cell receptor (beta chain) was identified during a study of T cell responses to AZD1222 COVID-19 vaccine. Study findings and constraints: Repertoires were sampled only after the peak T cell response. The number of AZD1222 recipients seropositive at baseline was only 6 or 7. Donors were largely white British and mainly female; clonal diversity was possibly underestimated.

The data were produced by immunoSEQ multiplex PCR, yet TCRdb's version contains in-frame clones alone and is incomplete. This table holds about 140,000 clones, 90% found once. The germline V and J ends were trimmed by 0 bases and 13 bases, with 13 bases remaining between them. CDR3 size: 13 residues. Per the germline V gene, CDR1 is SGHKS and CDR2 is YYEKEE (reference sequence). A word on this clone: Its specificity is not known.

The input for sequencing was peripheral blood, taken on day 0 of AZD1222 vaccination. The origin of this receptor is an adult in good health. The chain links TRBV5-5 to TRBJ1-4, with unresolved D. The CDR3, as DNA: TGTGCCAGCAGCTTGGAACCTCCTGAACTACTGTTTTTT. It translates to CASSLEPPELLFF. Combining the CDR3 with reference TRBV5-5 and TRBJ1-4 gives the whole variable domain DAGVTQSPTHLIKTRGQQVTLRCSPISGHKSVSWYQQVLGQGPQFIFQYYEKEERGRGNFPDRFSARQFPNYSSELNVNALLLGDSALYLCASSLEPPELLFFGSGTQLSVL.